One T cell receptor beta chain is described in this entry. Produced via immunoSEQ multiplex PCR; TCRdb's table is partial and in-frame only. The sample holds about 60,000 clones; just over 90% are singletons and the top ten take roughly 1.2%. This sample was included in a study of control samples from healthy donors and cancer patients. The TCR comes from a woman aged 45-65 years with colorectal cancer. The specimen was PBMCs.

The CDR3 bases are TGTGCCAGCAGTAGGGACAGGGGAAGTTACGAGCAGTACTTC. Its protein product is CASSRDRGSYEQYF. This chain uses TRBV5-6 with TRBJ2-7; 10 bases match TRBD1. Germline loops: CDR1 SGHDT, CDR2 YYEEEE. V dropped 5 bases and J dropped 4; count of bases not matched to a gene: 6. The CDR3 sequence is 14 residues long. Together with reference TRBV5-6 and TRBJ2-7, the CDR3 gives the full variable domain: DAGVTQSPTHLIKTRGQQVTLRCSPKSGHDTVSWYQQALGQGPQFIFQYYEEEERQRGNFPDRFSGHQFPNYSSELNVNALLLGDSALYLCASSRDRGSYEQYFGPGTRLTVT.